This entry is about one T cell receptor beta chain. What it recognizes is unknown. The data originate from a study of chemoradiotherapy in HPV16-positive cancers. Findings of the study overall: Non-HPV-specific T cells did not expand in tumors during treatment, whereas candidate HPV-specific clones and E7-related motifs did.

This table comes from immunoSEQ multiplex PCR, and its TCRdb copy is limited to in-frame clones, with some not included. There are 4,500 to 7,000 clones in the sample; over 60% occur only once, and 25% to 30% lies in the top ten. The length of the CDR3 is 18 residues. The V and J ends lost 4 bases and 2 bases, in that order; junction bases with no gene match: 16. CDR1 is LNHDA and CDR2 is SQIVND in the germline V gene (reference sequence). This chain connects TRBV19 to TRBJ1-2, with 7 bases fitting TRBD1. This receptor was obtained from a human donor with HPV-associated anogenital cancer. Sampling was conducted from a patient who underwent chemoradiotherapy. CDR3 region: CASSTISNRDRSNYGYTF. CDR3 bases: TGTGCCAGTAGTACAATCTCAAACCGGGACAGATCCAACTATGGCTACACCTTC.